This record looks at one TCR beta chain sequence and its context. This sample was included in a study of T cell changes during pregnancy in multiple sclerosis. The CDR3 totals 14 residues. Germline CDR1 reads SNHLY; CDR2 reads FYNNEI. Trimming removed 6 bases from V and 8 bases from J; junction bases left unmatched: 10. The data were produced by immunoSEQ multiplex PCR, yet TCRdb's version contains in-frame clones alone and is incomplete. The sample lists about 20,000 clones, around 85% seen once, with less than 20% in the top ten. This TCR came from a female donor in good health, enrolled as a control in a pregnancy study. The sequencing used CD8+ T cells from peripheral blood mononuclear cells, collected after pregnancy. The genes are TRBV2 and TRBJ2-1, with TRBD1 matching 7 bases. CDR3: CASRTGQGIYEQFF. The CDR3 region has the DNA TGTGCCAGCAGGACAGGGCAGGGGATCTATGAGCAGTTCTTC.